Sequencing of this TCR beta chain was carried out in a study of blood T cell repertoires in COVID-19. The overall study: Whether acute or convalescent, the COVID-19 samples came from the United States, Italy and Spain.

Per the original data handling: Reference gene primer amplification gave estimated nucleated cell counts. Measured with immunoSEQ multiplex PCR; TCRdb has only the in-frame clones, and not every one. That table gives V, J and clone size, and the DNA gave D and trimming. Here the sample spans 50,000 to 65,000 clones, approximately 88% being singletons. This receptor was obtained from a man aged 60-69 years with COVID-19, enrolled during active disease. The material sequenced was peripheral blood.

The CDR3 here is CASSLLSSVRNIQYF. The CDR3 region has the DNA TGTGCCAGCAGCTTACTCTCTAGCGTTAGAAACATTCAGTACTTC. V usage is TRBV7-9 and J usage is TRBJ2-4, with a tentative D call TRBD2 (6 bases). Trimming left V 2 bases short and J 6 bases short, with 14 bases between. The CDR3 consists of 15 residues. Germline CDR1 SEHNR, CDR2 FQNEAQ (reference sequence).